This TCR beta chain was profiled in a study of T cell responses to AZD1222 COVID-19 vaccine. Sequenced by immunoSEQ multiplex PCR; TCRdb stores in-frame clones only, minus some. This table has 140,000 or so clones, approximately 90% appearing once. V lost 3 bases to trimming and J lost 4 bases; unmatched junction nucleotides: 7. There are 16 residues in the CDR3. CDR1 and CDR2 from the germline V gene are LNHDA and SQIVND (reference sequence). Sequencing was performed on peripheral blood, taken on day 0 of AZD1222 vaccination. This clonotype was sampled from an adult in good health. The chain carries TRBV19 and TRBJ2-3, with 10 bases lining up with TRBD2. The CDR3 loop reads CASSIYSGRIADTQYF. The CDR3 DNA reads as TGTGCCAGTAGTATCTATAGCGGGAGGATCGCAGATACGCAGTATTTT.